This entry features one T cell receptor beta chain sequence. CDR3 length: 17 residues. V lost 4 bases to trimming and J lost 0 bases; unmatched junction nucleotides: 4. Per germline, CDR1 LNHDA and CDR2 SQIVND (reference sequence). Per the study methods: Researchers report that nucleated cell counts were estimated from reference gene primer amplification. The method was immunoSEQ multiplex PCR; TCRdb's version includes in-frame clones alone and lacks a portion of them. V and J calls and clone size are as listed in that table; D and trimming were resolved from the DNA. The sample comprises about 240,000 clones, about 81% of which are singletons, and around an eighth rests with the top ten. The record originates from a study of blood T cell repertoires in COVID-19. In the study overall: Samples of COVID-19 (acute and convalescent) were obtained from the United States, Italy and Spain. The analysed material was cDNA or gDNA that came from T cells, B-cell-depleted T cells, or PBMCs.

Sample: peripheral blood. The V gene is TRBV19, the J gene TRBJ2-3; 13 nucleotides align to TRBD2. The source is a woman aged 60-75 years with active or convalescent COVID-19. In nucleotides, the CDR3 is TGTGCCAGTAGTACCCGGACTAGCGGGGGTAGCACAGATACGCAGTATTTT. Protein: CASSTRTSGGSTDTQYF.